Shown below are 12 T cell receptor beta chains from a single sample sequenced in a study of cytomegalovirus exposure and HLA in healthy donors. The PCR was carried out with 60 Vbeta primers and 13 Jbeta primers. Profiling relied on immunoSEQ multiplex PCR, and the TCRdb table lists in-frame clones only, not all of them. Counted here are roughly 180,000 clones, around 78% occurring once; the ten biggest clones make up about 1.6%. Sequencing was performed on PBMCs. Every receptor here comes from a man between 18 and 29 years old in good health and CMV-seronegative.

The chain employs TRBV19 and TRBJ1-2; D is undetermined. Germline CDR1 LNHDA, CDR2 SQIVND (reference sequence). The CDR3 contains 13 residues. Trimming shortened V by 2 bases and J by 2 bases, and 6 bases separated the two germline ends. The CDR3 nucleotides are TGTGCCAGTAGTATACTCCAGAACTATGGCTACACCTTC. Translated, it gives CASSILQNYGYTF.

V usage is TRBV5-4 and J usage is TRBJ1-5, with 7 bases matching TRBD1. Germline-derived CDR1 and CDR2 are SGHNT and YYREEE (reference sequence). Trimming removed 2 bases from V and 5 bases from J; junction bases left unmatched: 10. The CDR3 has 16 amino acids. CDR3 sequence: CASSFRDSVPYQPQHF. The CDR3 DNA sequence: TGTGCCAGCAGCTTCCGGGACAGCGTACCGTATCAGCCCCAGCATTTT.

J is TRBJ2-7 and V is TRBV28, with D perhaps TRBD1 (6 bases). V lost 4 bases to trimming and J lost 3 bases, with 19 bases between them. The CDR3 has 16 amino acids. Germline lookup yields CDR1 MDHEN and CDR2 SYDVKM. In DNA, the CDR3 is TGTGCCAGCAGTTATACCCTCTGGGCAGGGGACTACGAGCAGTACTTC. It codes for CASSYTLWAGDYEQYF. The whole variable domain, filled in from reference TRBV28 and TRBJ2-7, reads DVKVTQSSRYLVKRTGEKVFLECVQDMDHENMFWYRQDPGLGLRLIYFSYDVKMKEKGDIPEGYSVSREKKERFSLILESASTNQTSMYLCASSYTLWAGDYEQYFGPGTRLTVT.

This chain's CDR3 is CASSRTSLDSEQFF. Written as DNA, the CDR3 is TGTGCCAGCAGCCGAACCTCCCTAGACAGTGAGCAGTTCTTC. J is TRBJ2-1 and V is TRBV5-6, with D possibly TRBD1 on 5 matching bases. CDR3 length: 14 amino acids. Trimming removed 4 bases from V and 9 bases from J, with 17 bases in between. Germline-derived CDR1 and CDR2 are SGHDT and YYEEEE.

V gene TRBV27 combines with J gene TRBJ1-2; perhaps TRBD1 as D (6 bases). CDR3 length equals 15 residues. V was trimmed by 3 bases and J by 8 bases, leaving 19 bases between them. Germline values: CDR1 MNHEY, CDR2 SMNVEV (reference sequence). DNA of the CDR3: TGTGCCAGCAGTTTTTCCGGACAGTCTGCCCAGGGCTACACCTTC. It codes for CASSFSGQSAQGYTF.

The CDR3 loop reads CASSFRQGTHEQYF. The DNA of the CDR3 is TGTGCCAGCAGCTTCCGACAGGGTACCCACGAGCAGTACTTC. The chain carries TRBV7-2 and TRBJ2-7, with 7 positions matching TRBD1. This CDR3 is built from 14 residues. V trimming: 3 bases; J trimming: 5 bases; junction bases outside the gene matches: 7. Germline assignment: CDR1 SGHTA and CDR2 FQGNSA.

This clone turned up a few times. The V gene is TRBV10-3, the J gene TRBJ2-1; TRBD2 aligns across 8 bases. CDR3 length: 15 residues. In germline, CDR1 is ENHRY, CDR2 SYGVKD. The junction had 9 bases not matched to a gene; V was cut back by 7 bases and J by 4 bases. The CDR3, as DNA: TGTGCCATCATGGGCGGTAGCGGGGCTTACAATGAGCAGTTCTTC. It codes for CAIMGGSGAYNEQFF.

The chain joins TRBV27 to TRBJ1-4; TRBD1 matches 8 bases. Germline trimming cut 6 bases from V and 7 bases from J; bases unmatched to any gene: 10. This CDR3 contains 15 residues. Looked up from germline, CDR1 is MNHEY and CDR2 is SMNVEV (reference sequence). The CDR3 spells CASRGQGARGEKLFF. DNA of the CDR3: TGTGCCAGCAGGGGGCAGGGGGCGCGGGGTGAAAAACTGTTTTTT. Full variable domain (missing parts from reference TRBV27 and TRBJ1-4): EAQVTQNPRYLITVTGKKLTVTCSQNMNHEYMSWYRQDPGLGLRQIYYSMNVEVTDKGDVPEGYKVSRKEKRNFPLILESPSPNQTSLYFCASRGQGARGEKLFFGSGTQLSVL.

The V call is TRBV9, the J call TRBJ1-2; 8 bases map to TRBD1. Germline V gene data show CDR1 as SGDLS and CDR2 as YYNGEE. The CDR3 is 12 amino acids. The ends lost 3 bases at V and 6 bases at J; junction bases unmatched: 1. The CDR3 reads CASSGTGNGYTF. The CDR3 DNA reads TGTGCCAGCAGCGGGACAGGGAATGGCTACACCTTC.

The chain couples TRBV30 to TRBJ2-7; TRBD1 is a possible D gene (7 bases). With 5 bases removed from V and 7 bases from J, the gap between germline ends came to 18 bases. CDR1 is GTSNPN, CDR2 SVGIG, per germline (reference sequence). The CDR3 is 13 amino acids. CDR3 residues: CAWRTPTGREQYF. For the CDR3, the DNA is TGTGCCTGGCGAACTCCGACAGGGAGGGAGCAGTACTTC. The variable domain in full, with the rest retrieved from reference TRBV30 and TRBJ2-7, is SQTIHQWPATLVQPVGSPLSLECTVEGTSNPNLYWYRQAAGRGLQLLFYSVGIGQISSEVPQNLSASRPQDRQFILSSKKLLLSDSGFYLCAWRTPTGREQYFGPGTRLTVT.

On this clone itself: A read error may produce the germline difference seen at one junction end. This chain uses TRBV7-7 with TRBJ2-1; a weak D match, TRBD2 (5 bases). There are 15 residues in the CDR3. Germline V CDR1 and CDR2: SSHAT, FNYEAQ (reference sequence). CDR3 loop: CASSLGGRPGNEQFF. The DNA for the CDR3 is TGTGCTAGCAGCTTAGGCGGGCGCCCGGGAAATGAGCAGTTCTTC.

This chain joins TRBV27 and TRBJ2-3, with 9 bases matching TRBD1. CDR3 length: 15 amino acids. The junction had 5 bases not matched to a gene; V was cut back by 5 bases and J by 2 bases. Germline V CDR1 and CDR2: MNHEY, SMNVEV (reference sequence). This chain's CDR3 is CASSTGTGFTDTQYF. The CDR3 nucleotides read TGTGCCAGCAGTACCGGGACAGGGTTCACAGATACGCAGTATTTT.